The rows below give T cell receptor beta chains drawn from one sample of a study of T cell changes during pregnancy in multiple sclerosis. Assay used: immunoSEQ multiplex PCR; TCRdb lists only in-frame clones, some missing. The sample includes approximately 58,000 clones, roughly 90% seen only once; the top ten take approximately 0.15%. This specimen was CD4+ T cells from peripheral blood mononuclear cells, taken after pregnancy. These receptors were collected from a female donor in good health, enrolled as a control in a pregnancy study. The conserved cysteine and the conserved F or W are not part of the CDR3 here. Clone size, where shown, is once, few, many, or a class for clones that have expanded.

clone_size j_call v_call cdr3_length cdr3_aa
- TRBJ2-2 TRBV6-5 10 ASEGRAGELF
- TRBJ2-7 TRBV6-5 13 ASSYSGHGIYEQY
- TRBJ2-5 TRBV11-3 13 ASSRTGGSWETQY
- TRBJ2-7 TRBV28 14 ASSPTGSPSSYEQY
- TRBJ1-1 TRBV14 12 ASSQDRHSGAAF
- TRBJ1-2 TRBV5-1 14 ASSFLGANAMAGYT
- TRBJ1-2 TRBV4-3 13 ASSQVRGSNYGYT
once TRBJ1-3 TRBV9 14 ASSPTGFPSGNTIY
- TRBJ2-5 TRBV2 13 ASSAGTGNQETQY
- TRBJ2-5 TRBV30 12 AWSPTQQVQAQY
- TRBJ1-4 TRBV7-6 11 ASSPQAGEKLF
- TRBJ1-1 TRBV5-1 11 ASSLQRNTEAF
- TRBJ2-1 TRBV10-3 15 AISGGRQLSSYNEQF
- TRBJ1-2 TRBV29-1 11 SVEVTANYGYT
once TRBJ1-4 TRBV7-9 13 ASSPGDREAEKLF
- TRBJ1-1 TRBV7-3 13 ASSLRTAVNTEAF
once TRBJ2-3 TRBV15 13 ATSRDSTSTDTQY
- TRBJ2-1 TRBV4-1 13 ASSSGLSGYNEQF
- TRBJ2-1 TRBV7-3 14 ASSLQRGGFSNEQF
- TRBJ1-2 TRBV14 13 ASSQHSGQGYGYT
- TRBJ2-5 TRBV5-1 13 ASSLLAGGPETQY
- TRBJ2-6 TRBV27 14 ASRGTGKAGANVLT
- TRBJ1-5 TRBV30 10 AWRGLNQPQH
- TRBJ1-1 TRBV7-9 12 ASSAWTGDTEAF
- TRBJ2-5 TRBV7-2 10 ASSLLVGTQY
once TRBJ1-4 TRBV28 11 ASSREGVRKLF
once TRBJ1-4 TRBV18 15 ASSPSGGQVNIEKLF
- TRBJ1-4 TRBV4-1 13 ASSRPGQGNEKLF
- TRBJ2-3 TRBV7-3 12 ASSRGQGSDTQY
- TRBJ1-2 TRBV27 13 ASSPGQGYNYGYT
- TRBJ1-2 TRBV5-1 11 ASSLAGFSGYT
- TRBJ2-3 TRBV7-9 11 ASSDLGPDTQY
- TRBJ2-7 TRBV2 10 ASSFDRYEQY
- TRBJ2-3 TRBV5-1 12 ASSLATSTDTQY
few TRBJ1-2 TRBV5-1 10 ASRPEDYGYT
- TRBJ2-6 TRBV30 17 AWSVHRGQGASGANVLT
- TRBJ1-1 TRBV10-3 11 AIRSTGDTEAF
- TRBJ2-6 TRBV4-1 15 ASSQERSGSGANVLT
- TRBJ1-1 TRBV5-6 13 ASSFRRGGGTEAF
- TRBJ2-3 TRBV2 13 ASADSRTSTDTQY
- TRBJ2-5 TRBV5-1 11 ASGNSYQETQY
once TRBJ1-4 TRBV5-4 12 ASSSQQEGEKLF
- TRBJ1-2 TRBV6-5 12 ASSSQDMMWGYT
- TRBJ2-3 TRBV11-3 13 ANTTGEAPLNTQY
once TRBJ2-5 TRBV6-7 15 ASSDNNLAGRQETQY